This TCR beta chain originates from a study of a mutant IDH1 vaccine in newly diagnosed glioma. About the study: The patients received vaccinations eight times, in weeks 1, 3, 5, 7, 11, 15, 19 and 23. Once 4-6 weeks had passed after radiotherapy alone, vaccination started, or it started with temozolomide cycles. Patients were pretreated with radiotherapy, temozolomide, or both, mostly both.

Per germline, CDR1 SNHLY and CDR2 FYNNEI. Unmatched junction bases numbered 8, after V lost 7 bases and J lost 8 bases. This CDR3 comprises 13 residues. Sample time point: week 23, last vaccination. One vaccine dose held 300 ug of mutant IDH1 20-mer peptide and came with topical imiquimod. Remarks on this clone: Its antigen is as yet unknown.

Profiling relied on immunoSEQ multiplex PCR, and the TCRdb table lists in-frame clones only, not all of them. Of almost 85,000 clones in the sample, roughly 85% were seen once. The source was PBMCs, collected from a glioma patient whose treatment included an IDH1 peptide vaccine. This chain joins TRBV2 and TRBJ1-1, with 9 bases that match TRBD1. This clonotype was obtained from a man aged 25 to 45 with glioma. Some clones in this sample may be carry-over from other donors' samples. In DNA, the CDR3 is TGTGCCAGCACAAAACAGGGGGCAGGAGAAGCTTTCTTT. The encoded protein is CASTKQGAGEAFF.